These T cell receptor beta chains were read from a single sample in a study of blood T cell repertoires in COVID-19. Sequencing used immunoSEQ multiplex PCR; TCRdb keeps in-frame clones, though not all of them. This table has 160,000 or so clones, roughly 75% appearing once. Sequencing was carried out using peripheral blood. These receptors were taken from a man aged 70 or older with active or convalescent COVID-19. CDR3s include the opening cysteine and the closing phenylalanine or tryptophan. The D gene is left open where the match is weak. Clone size is stated in some rows and not others, as once, few, many or a class when expanded.

v_call	clone_size	j_call	d_call	cdr3_nt	cdr3_aa
TRBV19	-	TRBJ1-5	-	TGTGCCAGTAGTCCGGGGGGATTTAGCAATCAGCCCCAGCATTTT	CASSPGGFSNQPQHF
TRBV19	-	TRBJ2-1	TRBD1	TGTGCCAGTATTAATCTTGGACAGGGGGGCAATGAGCAGTTCTTC	CASINLGQGGNEQFF
TRBV7-6	-	TRBJ1-1	-	TGTGCCAGCAGCTCCACTATGAACACTGAAGCTTTCTTT	CASSSTMNTEAFF
TRBV6-5	-	TRBJ1-1	-	TGTGCCAGCAGTTACGTCCACCGAGGGAACACTGAAGCTTTCTTT	CASSYVHRGNTEAFF
TRBV24-1	many	TRBJ1-1	-	TGTGCCACCATTGGTACAGGTCTCTTC	CATIGTGLF
TRBV5-1	few	TRBJ1-4	-	TGCGCCAGCAGCCCGGCCGGGATAACTAATGAAAAACTGTTTTTT	CASSPAGITNEKLFF
TRBV12-5	-	TRBJ1-1	-	TGTGCTAGTGGTTTGGGCGGGGGGAACACTGAAGCTTTCTTT	CASGLGGGNTEAFF
TRBV5-1	-	TRBJ2-3	-	TGCGCCAGCACCGTCGCGGCTAGCAATACAGATACGCAGTATTTT	CASTVAASNTDTQYF
TRBV7-8	-	TRBJ2-2	TRBD2	TGTGCCAGCAGCTCTCCAGCGGGGGAGAGCACCGGGGAGCTGTTTTTT	CASSSPAGESTGELFF
TRBV28	-	TRBJ2-1	-	TGTGCCAGCAGCACGGTCATACGGTACAATGAGCAGTTCTTC	CASSTVIRYNEQFF
TRBV4-1	few	TRBJ2-3	TRBD2	TGCGCCAGCAGCCAAGATGTGGCGGGTAGCGGGACAGATACGCAGTATTTT	CASSQDVAGSGTDTQYF
TRBV18	once	TRBJ1-1	TRBD1	TGTGCCAGCTCACCACGTCAGGGGGAGGCTAACACTGAAGCTTTCTTT	CASSPRQGEANTEAFF
TRBV4-2	-	TRBJ1-1	-	TGTGCCAGCAGCCAAGATCTCCAAGCCCCCGAAGCTTTCTTT	CASSQDLQAPEAFF
TRBV6-5	-	TRBJ1-4	TRBD1	TGTGCCAGCAGTTACTCAAGGGACAGCCAGAATGAGAAACTGTTTTTT	CASSYSRDSQNEKLFF
TRBV2	-	TRBJ2-1	TRBD2	TGTGCCAGCAGTTGGGGACTAGCGGGAGGGTCCCCTGAGCAGTTCTTC	CASSWGLAGGSPEQFF
TRBV11-2	-	TRBJ1-1	TRBD1	TGTGCCAGCAGCGACAGACAGGGGCCTGAAGCTTTCTTT	CASSDRQGPEAFF
TRBV30	-	TRBJ2-4	-	TGTGCCTGGAGTGTGCAGGATCTACAGTACTTC	CAWSVQDLQYF
TRBV27	-	TRBJ1-5	-	TGTGCCAGCCAGGGTAGCAATCAGCCCCAGCATTTT	CASQGSNQPQHF
TRBV11-2	-	TRBJ1-2	-	TGTGCCAGCAGCTTAGGACCGACAGTTGCGGCCTATGGCTACACCTTC	CASSLGPTVAAYGYTF
TRBV30	-	TRBJ1-1	-	TGTGCCTGGAGTCCGCCGAGACAGACGAACACTGAAGCTTTCTTT	CAWSPPRQTNTEAFF
TRBV9	-	TRBJ2-7	-	TGTGCCAGCGCGGAATTAGCCGAATCCTACGAGCAGTACTTC	CASAELAESYEQYF
TRBV18	-	TRBJ1-1	-	TGTGCCAGCTCACCGAATTCGGGGGAGAACACTGAAGCTTTCTTT	CASSPNSGENTEAFF
TRBV28	-	TRBJ1-4	-	TGTGCCAGCAGGAAGGGGCATAGCGAAAAACTGTTTTTT	CASRKGHSEKLFF
TRBV19	-	TRBJ2-1	TRBD2	TGTGCCAGTAGTGCCCTTAGCGGGAGGGGCTCCTACAATGAGCAGTTCTTC	CASSALSGRGSYNEQFF
TRBV6-5	-	TRBJ2-1	TRBD2	TGTGCCAGCGGGGGACTAGCGGCCTACAATGAGCAGTTCTTC	CASGGLAAYNEQFF
TRBV2	-	TRBJ1-5	-	TGTGCCAGCAGTGAAAGGGGGGGGACCCAGCATTTT	CASSERGGTQHF
TRBV11-2	-	TRBJ1-3	TRBD1	TGTGCCAGCAGCCCGGACAGGGCTGGAAACACCATATATTTT	CASSPDRAGNTIYF
TRBV2	once	TRBJ1-1	-	TGTGCCAGCAGTGAACGCTGGGCGGAGGTAGCTTTCTTT	CASSERWAEVAFF
TRBV21-1	-	TRBJ2-7	-	TGTGCCAGCGTTAGTGTGGCGGCCGCTCCTCACCACTACGAGCAGTACTTC	CASVSVAAAPHHYEQYF
TRBV16	-	TRBJ1-5	-	TGTGCCAGCAGCCAATGGACAGCCGGCAATCAGCCCCAGCATTTT	CASSQWTAGNQPQHF
TRBV4-2	once	TRBJ2-7	-	TGTGCCAGCAGCCCCGGAGGGACCTCCACCGAGCAGTACTTC	CASSPGGTSTEQYF
TRBV6-6	-	TRBJ1-1	-	TGTGCCAGCAGCAGAGACAGCCGTGGCACTGAAGCTTTCTTT	CASSRDSRGTEAFF
TRBV14	-	TRBJ1-1	TRBD1	TGTGCCAGCAGCCACCTGGACAGGCTACACACTGAAGCTTTCTTT	CASSHLDRLHTEAFF
TRBV5-6	few	TRBJ1-6	-	TGTGCCAGCAGCTTCCTGACGGGGGAGGGATCACCCCTCCACTTT	CASSFLTGEGSPLHF
TRBV9	-	TRBJ2-7	TRBD2	TGTGCCAGCAGCGTAGCTAGCGGGTCGTACTACGAGCAGTACTTC	CASSVASGSYYEQYF
TRBV7-2	-	TRBJ1-6	-	TGTGCCAGCAGCGCCCTTCCGGGACACACAAATTCACCCCTCCACTTT	CASSALPGHTNSPLHF
TRBV6-6	-	TRBJ1-2	TRBD1	TGTGCCAGCAGTCTGGGGACAGGGGTCTATGGCTACACCTTC	CASSLGTGVYGYTF
TRBV6-5	-	TRBJ1-1	-	TGTGCCAGCAGCCCGGGGGGGGTAAGCACTGAAGCTTTCTTT	CASSPGGVSTEAFF
TRBV19	-	TRBJ1-5	TRBD1	TGTGCCAGTAGTCCCGACAGGGCTCAGCCCCAGCATTTT	CASSPDRAQPQHF